This T cell receptor (beta chain) was sequenced during a study of blood T cell repertoires in COVID-19. Study in general: PBMCs, B-cell-depleted T cells, or T cells provided the cDNA or gDNA that made up the material.

This clone is a singleton in its sample. Some clones are missing from TCRdb's copy, which holds only in-frame ones; the method was immunoSEQ multiplex PCR. The data show 100,000 to 150,000 clones, approximately 81% seen once. CDR1 LGHNA and CDR2 YNFKEQ come from the germline V gene. V was cut by 2 bases and J by 3 bases, with 8 bases left in between. The CDR3 runs to 13 residues. This chain uses TRBV4-2 with TRBJ2-7; D is ambiguous. The TCR comes from a man in his 60s with acute or convalescent COVID-19. Sequencing was carried out using peripheral blood. CDR3 coding DNA: TGTGCCAGCAGCCAAAGTATCTACTACGAGCAGTACTTC. Encoded protein: CASSQSIYYEQYF.